These T cell receptor beta chains were read from a single sample in a study of cytotoxic CD8 clonotypes in ibrutinib-treated CLL. Method: immunoSEQ multiplex PCR; TCRdb's copy keeps in-frame clones and lacks some. The sample lists about 160,000 clones; approximately 91% were seen once. The input for sequencing was PBMCs, taken at disease progression, from a patient treated with ibrutinib. These TCRs come from a human donor with chronic lymphocytic leukemia. Both conserved end residues are part of each CDR3. D genes are given only for firm matches. Clone size is stated in some rows and not others, as once, few, many or a class when expanded.

TRBJ2-1	NA	TRBV4-1	once	CASSQSIGYNEQFF	TGCGCCAGCAGCCAAAGTATAGGCTACAATGAGCAGTTCTTC
TRBJ1-1	NA	TRBV27	NA	CASSLVGRAGPPNTEAFF	TGTGCCAGCAGTTTAGTGGGCCGGGCCGGGCCCCCGAACACTGAAGCTTTCTTT
TRBJ2-2	TRBD2	TRBV7-3	few	CASSQGLAHTGELFF	TGTGCCAGCAGCCAAGGACTAGCGCACACCGGGGAGCTGTTTTTT
TRBJ2-3	NA	TRBV18	NA	CASSPPWGRPADTQYF	TGTGCCAGCTCACCACCGTGGGGAAGACCCGCAGATACGCAGTATTTT
TRBJ2-2	TRBD1	TRBV27	once	CASSITGGSGELFF	TGTGCCAGCAGTATCACAGGGGGATCCGGGGAGCTGTTTTTT
TRBJ2-7	NA	TRBV7-9	NA	CASSLARYEQYF	TGTGCCAGCAGCTTAGCCCGCTACGAGCAGTACTTC
TRBJ1-2	NA	TRBV30	NA	CAWSVVNGYGYTF	TGTGCCTGGAGTGTAGTAAACGGTTATGGCTACACCTTC
TRBJ2-1	TRBD2	TRBV29-1	NA	CSSGGLWSYNEQFF	TGCAGCTCGGGGGGACTATGGTCCTACAATGAGCAGTTCTTC
TRBJ2-1	TRBD2	TRBV18	once	CASSLTSGSSYNEQFF	TGTGCCAGCTCGCTGACTAGCGGAAGCTCCTACAATGAGCAGTTCTTC
TRBJ1-1	TRBD1	TRBV9	NA	CASSLGDRAGGRMNTEAFF	TGTGCCAGCAGCCTGGGGGACAGGGCTGGTGGAAGGATGAACACTGAAGCTTTCTTT
TRBJ1-1	NA	TRBV5-1	NA	CASSFSRGETEAFF	TGCGCCAGCAGCTTCTCCAGGGGTGAGACTGAAGCTTTCTTT
TRBJ2-7	TRBD2	TRBV4-1	NA	CASSKTSGSYEQYF	TGCGCCAGCAGTAAGACTAGCGGATCCTACGAGCAGTACTTC
TRBJ2-7	NA	TRBV10-3	NA	CAISVGGREQYF	TGTGCCATCAGTGTCGGAGGCCGAGAGCAGTACTTC
TRBJ2-7	NA	TRBV5-6	NA	CASSLRGVVPEQYF	TGTGCCAGCAGCTTGAGAGGGGTTGTCCCCGAGCAGTACTTC
TRBJ1-3	NA	TRBV4-1	NA	CASSQVRRGYGNTIYF	TGCGCCAGCAGCCAAGTCCGGCGAGGTTATGGAAACACCATATATTTT
TRBJ2-3	NA	TRBV14	NA	CASSREAARRTDTQYF	TGTGCCAGCAGTCGGGAAGCGGCTCGCCGCACAGATACGCAGTATTTT
TRBJ2-7	TRBD1	TRBV5-1	NA	CASSATQGTEVYEQYF	TGCGCCAGCAGCGCCACCCAAGGGACAGAAGTCTACGAGCAGTACTTC
TRBJ2-2	NA	TRBV5-6	NA	CASSWGRAGELFF	TGTGCCAGCAGCTGGGGACGCGCCGGGGAGCTGTTTTTT
TRBJ2-5	NA	TRBV6-5	NA	CASSYAGETQYF	TGTGCCAGCAGTTACGCGGGGGAGACCCAGTACTTC
TRBJ1-2	NA	TRBV2	NA	CASSGTALYGYTF	TGTGCCAGCAGTGGCACAGCCCTCTATGGCTACACCTTC
TRBJ2-3	TRBD1	TRBV19	NA	CASSPVEGARDTQYF	TGTGCCAGTAGTCCCGTAGAGGGGGCACGAGATACGCAGTATTTT
TRBJ2-1	NA	TRBV19	NA	CASSIGANEQFF	TGTGCCAGTAGTATAGGGGCCAATGAGCAGTTCTTC
TRBJ1-1	NA	TRBV4-1	NA	CASSPSSGTVHLNTEAFF	TGCGCCAGCAGCCCCTCGTCCGGGACGGTCCATCTGAACACTGAAGCTTTCTTT
TRBJ2-5	NA	TRBV11-3	NA	CASRDGETQYF	TGTGCCAGCAGAGACGGAGAGACCCAGTACTTC
TRBJ1-3	NA	TRBV5-4	NA	CASSLKGGTGNTIYF	TGTGCCAGCAGCTTGAAAGGAGGTACTGGAAACACCATATATTTT
TRBJ2-1	TRBD1	TRBV25-1	NA	CASSGRGPRYEQFF	TGTGCCAGCAGTGGCAGGGGGCCCCGCTATGAGCAGTTCTTC
TRBJ1-2	TRBD1	TRBV10-3	NA	CAISGGGSGYGYTF	TGTGCCATCAGTGGAGGGGGCTCGGGCTATGGCTACACCTTC
TRBJ1-1	TRBD1	TRBV4-2	NA	CASSQVGQGELSTEAFF	TGTGCCAGCAGCCAAGTGGGACAGGGTGAATTGAGCACTGAAGCTTTCTTT
TRBJ2-1	NA	TRBV9	NA	CASSVVGLTPGEQFF	TGTGCCAGCAGCGTAGTGGGACTCACCCCGGGTGAGCAGTTCTTC
TRBJ1-5	TRBD1	TRBV9	NA	CASSAGQARPQHF	TGTGCCAGCAGCGCGGGACAGGCCCGGCCCCAGCATTTT
TRBJ2-5	NA	TRBV6-1	NA	CASNRGTGAQETQYF	TGTGCCAGCAATCGCGGAACCGGGGCACAAGAGACCCAGTACTTC
TRBJ1-1	NA	TRBV6-1	once	CASTMGQNTEAFF	TGTGCCAGCACCATGGGACAGAACACTGAAGCTTTCTTT
TRBJ1-4	NA	TRBV7-6	once	CASSLRDRRDEKLFF	TGTGCCAGCAGCTTGCGCGACAGGAGGGATGAAAAACTGTTTTTT
TRBJ2-6	NA	TRBV14	NA	CASSTRLAGANVLTF	TGTGCCAGCAGCACCAGACTTGCTGGGGCCAACGTCCTGACTTTC
TRBJ2-2	TRBD2	TRBV7-6	NA	CASTTPAGGYPGELFF	TGTGCCAGCACCACTCCAGCGGGAGGTTATCCCGGGGAGCTGTTTTTT
TRBJ1-2	NA	TRBV29-1	NA	CSVGQDYGYTF	TGCAGCGTTGGACAGGACTATGGCTACACCTTC
TRBJ1-1	NA	TRBV6-6	NA	CASSYSGVNTEAFF	TGTGCCAGCAGTTACTCGGGGGTGAACACTGAAGCTTTCTTT
TRBJ1-2	NA	TRBV27	NA	CASSSNYGYTF	TGTGCCAGCAGTTCTAACTATGGCTACACCTTC
TRBJ1-5	NA	TRBV5-1	NA	CASSPQGSADQPQHF	TGCGCCAGCAGCCCCCAGGGTTCGGCTGATCAGCCCCAGCATTTT
TRBJ1-2	NA	TRBV27	NA	CASRPGRALPGYGYTF	TGTGCCAGCAGACCGGGACGTGCGCTTCCTGGCTATGGCTACACCTTC
TRBJ1-1	NA	TRBV12-5	NA	CASGLRAAMNTEAFF	TGTGCTAGTGGTTTGAGGGCAGCCATGAACACTGAAGCTTTCTTT
TRBJ1-1	NA	TRBV4-1	NA	CASSQVAQAWYTEAFF	TGCGCCAGCAGCCAAGTTGCTCAGGCATGGTACACTGAAGCTTTCTTT
TRBJ2-7	TRBD2	TRBV4-2	NA	CASSQDASGPYEQYF	TGTGCCAGCAGCCAAGATGCTAGCGGCCCCTACGAGCAGTACTTC
TRBJ2-7	TRBD1	TRBV10-3	once	CAIGRDRGLNEQYF	TGTGCCATCGGGAGGGACAGGGGGTTGAACGAGCAGTACTTC
TRBJ2-7	NA	TRBV28	NA	CATRWGDQDYEQYF	TGTGCCACCAGATGGGGGGATCAGGACTACGAGCAGTACTTC
TRBJ2-6	NA	TRBV7-9	NA	CASSLSGAGANVLTF	TGTGCCAGCAGCCTATCAGGGGCGGGGGCCAACGTCCTGACTTTC
TRBJ1-2	NA	TRBV11-3	NA	CASSLSGVNGYTF	TGTGCCAGCAGCTTATCAGGGGTGAATGGCTACACCTTC
TRBJ1-1	NA	TRBV7-6	NA	CASSLFAGTEAFF	TGTGCCAGCAGCTTATTCGCGGGTACTGAAGCTTTCTTT
TRBJ1-2	NA	TRBV6-6	NA	CASSYSDRDGTF	TGTGCCAGCAGTTACTCTGACCGGGACGGGACTTTC
TRBJ2-2	NA	TRBV10-3	once	CAISESIGGELFF	TGTGCCATCAGTGAGTCGATCGGCGGGGAGCTGTTTTTT
TRBJ2-7	TRBD1	TRBV7-7	NA	CASSPQGVDEQYF	TGTGCTAGCAGCCCACAGGGGGTTGACGAGCAGTACTTC
TRBJ2-7	NA	TRBV27	NA	CASSFADSRTYEQYF	TGTGCCAGCAGTTTCGCGGATTCCAGGACCTACGAGCAGTACTTC
TRBJ2-2	TRBD2	TRBV7-3	NA	CASTRFGASGTGELFF	TGTGCCAGCACCAGATTCGGGGCTAGCGGCACCGGGGAGCTGTTTTTT
TRBJ2-3	TRBD2	TRBV9	once	CASSSQLAASTDTQYF	TGTGCCAGCAGCTCACAACTAGCGGCTAGCACAGATACGCAGTATTTT